This entry features one T cell receptor (beta chain) sequence. Its antigen is unknown. Gene and germline names: mouse. From the germline J gene comes the end of the CDR3, since the read stops 1 residue before it. Specified time point: mouse harvest day 14 after allogeneic transplant. Each mouse received 10^7 T-cell-depleted marrow cells plus 10^6 splenic CD5+ T cells by tail vein. Tissues came from B6→BALB/c major-mismatch GVHD mice at day 7 or 14. The data are from a study of tissue T cells after allogeneic stem cell transplantation. Study findings and constraints: Some tissue clones might be persisting host cells; their alloreactivity or antigen specificity was not determined. Anatomically similar tissues had similar TCR repertoires within each patient. Motif-based clustering found tissue-specific repertoire signatures shared across patients, though few clones were shared.

Data came from immunoSEQ multiplex PCR; TCRdb stores just in-frame clones and leaves some out. The repertoire includes under 6,000 clones, roughly 50% of them detected once, and roughly a fifth sits in the top ten. With 2 bases removed from V and 0 bases from J, the gap between germline ends came to 5 bases. The CDR3 contains 14 residues. Germline V lookup: CDR1 KGHPV, CDR2 FQNQEV (reference sequence). The J gene is TRBJ1-3, the V gene TRBV26; D gene uncertain. This sequence was found in a female BALB/c mouse given C57BL/6 T cells with graft-versus-host disease after an allogeneic hematopoietic cell transplant. Source material: lymph node tissue. CDR3 DNA, as far as it was read: TGTGCCAGCAGTCTGGGCATTTCTGGAAATACGCTCTAT. This sequence encodes CASSLGISGNTLY. The entire CDR3 sequence reads CASSLGISGNTLYF.